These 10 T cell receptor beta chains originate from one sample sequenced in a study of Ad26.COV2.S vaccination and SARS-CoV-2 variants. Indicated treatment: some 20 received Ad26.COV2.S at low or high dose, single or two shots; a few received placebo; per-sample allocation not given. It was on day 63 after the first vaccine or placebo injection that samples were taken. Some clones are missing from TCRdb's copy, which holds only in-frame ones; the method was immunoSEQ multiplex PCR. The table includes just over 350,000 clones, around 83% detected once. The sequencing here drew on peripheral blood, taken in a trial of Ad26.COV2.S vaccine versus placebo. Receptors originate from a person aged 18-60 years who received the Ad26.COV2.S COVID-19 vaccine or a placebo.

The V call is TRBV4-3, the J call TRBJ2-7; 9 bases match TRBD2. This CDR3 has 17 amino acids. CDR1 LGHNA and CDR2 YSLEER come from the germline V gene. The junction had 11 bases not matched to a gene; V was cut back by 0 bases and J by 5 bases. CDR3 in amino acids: CASSQDRRAGGTHEQYF. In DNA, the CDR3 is TGCGCCAGCAGCCAAGATCGGAGGGCGGGAGGGACCCACGAGCAGTACTTC.

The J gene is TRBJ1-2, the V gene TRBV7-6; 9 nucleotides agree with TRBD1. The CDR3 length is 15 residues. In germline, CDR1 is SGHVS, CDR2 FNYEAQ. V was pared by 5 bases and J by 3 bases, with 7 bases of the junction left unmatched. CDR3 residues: CASSGERTGDYGYTF. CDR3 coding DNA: TGTGCCAGCAGCGGCGAGAGGACAGGGGACTATGGCTACACCTTC. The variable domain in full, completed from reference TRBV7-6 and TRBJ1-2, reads GAGVSQSPRYKVTKRGQDVALRCDPISGHVSLYWYRQALGQGPEFLTYFNYEAQQDKSGLPNDRFSAERPEGSISTLTIQRTEQRDSAMYRCASSGERTGDYGYTFGSGTRLTVV.

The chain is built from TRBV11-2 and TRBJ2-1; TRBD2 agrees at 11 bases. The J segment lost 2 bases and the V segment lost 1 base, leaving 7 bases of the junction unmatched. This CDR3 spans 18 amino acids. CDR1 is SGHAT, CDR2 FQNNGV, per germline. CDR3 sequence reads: CASSLALAGGPPYNEQFF. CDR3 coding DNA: TGTGCCAGCAGCTTAGCCCTAGCGGGGGGACCCCCCTACAATGAGCAGTTCTTC.

The CDR3, as DNA: TGTGCCACCCGACCCCGTGTAGTACCCTCCCATTCACCCCTCCACTTT. It specifies CATRPRVVPSHSPLHF. The gene calls are TRBV24-1 and TRBJ1-6; no clear D. Germline loops: CDR1 KGHDR, CDR2 SFDVKD. This CDR3 is 16 amino acids long. V lost 9 bases and J 8 bases, leaving 22 bases between the germline ends.

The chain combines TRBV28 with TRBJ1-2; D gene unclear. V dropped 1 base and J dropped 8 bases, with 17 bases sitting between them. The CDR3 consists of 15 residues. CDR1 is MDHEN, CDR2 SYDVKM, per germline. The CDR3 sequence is CASSLSGAQSWGYTF. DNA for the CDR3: TGTGCCAGCAGTTTATCGGGAGCTCAATCCTGGGGCTACACCTTC.

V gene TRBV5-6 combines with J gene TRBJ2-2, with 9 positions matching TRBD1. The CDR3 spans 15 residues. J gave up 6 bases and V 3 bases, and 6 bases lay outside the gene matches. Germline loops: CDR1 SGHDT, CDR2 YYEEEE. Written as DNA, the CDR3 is TGTGCCAGCAGCTGGACAGGGGTTGGTCCCGGGGAGCTGTTTTTT. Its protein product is CASSWTGVGPGELFF.

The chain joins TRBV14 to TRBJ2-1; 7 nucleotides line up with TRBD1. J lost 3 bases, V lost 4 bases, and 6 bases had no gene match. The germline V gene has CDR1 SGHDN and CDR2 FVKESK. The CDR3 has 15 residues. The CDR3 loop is CASSPRGQGYNEQFF. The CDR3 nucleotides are TGTGCCAGCAGCCCGAGGGGGCAAGGCTACAATGAGCAGTTCTTC.

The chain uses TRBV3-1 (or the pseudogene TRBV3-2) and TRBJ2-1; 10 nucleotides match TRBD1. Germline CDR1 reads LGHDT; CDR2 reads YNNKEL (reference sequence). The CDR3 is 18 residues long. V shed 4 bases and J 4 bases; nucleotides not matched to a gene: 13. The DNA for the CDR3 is TGTGCCAGCAGCCCCCGGGACAGGGGACCCCAGAAGTACAATGAGCAGTTCTTC. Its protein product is CASSPRDRGPQKYNEQFF.

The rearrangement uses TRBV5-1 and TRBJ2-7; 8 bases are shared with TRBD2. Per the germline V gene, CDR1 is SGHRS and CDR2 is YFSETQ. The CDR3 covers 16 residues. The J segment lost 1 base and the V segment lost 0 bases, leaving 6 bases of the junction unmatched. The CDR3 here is CASSLVGGGASYEQYF. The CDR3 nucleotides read TGCGCCAGCAGCTTGGTCGGGGGGGGCGCATCCTACGAGCAGTACTTC.

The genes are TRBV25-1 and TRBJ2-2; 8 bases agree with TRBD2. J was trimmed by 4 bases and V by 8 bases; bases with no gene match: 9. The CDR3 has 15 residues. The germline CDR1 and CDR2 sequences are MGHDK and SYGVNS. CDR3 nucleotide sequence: TGTGCCAGCGCTGGGGTAGCGGGAAGCACCGGGGAGCTGTTTTTT. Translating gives CASAGVAGSTGELFF.